Each of the 30 T cell receptor beta chains below was sequenced from the same sample in a study of blood T cell repertoires in COVID-19. The repertoire was sequenced with immunoSEQ multiplex PCR; TCRdb's copy has only in-frame clones and lacks some. The sample shows under 450,000 clones, 75% to 90% of them seen only once. Sequencing input: PBMCs or T cells enriched from blood (not recorded which). All receptors come from a woman between 50 and 59 years old who had recovered from COVID-19.

The chain is built from TRBV7-3 and TRBJ1-3; D ambiguous. The CDR3 is 18 amino acids. V lost 2 bases, J lost 1 base, and 18 bases lay in between. Germline CDR1 is SGHTA and CDR2 is FQGTGA. In DNA form, the CDR3 reads TGTGCCAGCAGCTTAGGCTCGCCAGGCCTCGGATCTGGAAACACCATATATTTT. It specifies CASSLGSPGLGSGNTIYF.

The gene calls are TRBV9 and TRBJ1-6, with a weak D call TRBD1 (6 bases). The CDR3 spans 17 residues. Trimming stripped 0 bases from V and 7 bases from J, with 17 bases between. Germline V CDR1 and CDR2: SGDLS, YYNGEE. Here the CDR3 reads CASSVGSGRGVNSPLHF. CDR3 DNA: TGTGCCAGCAGCGTAGGATCCGGCAGGGGCGTAAATTCACCCCTCCACTTT. The full variable domain, its missing parts supplied by reference TRBV9 and TRBJ1-6, is DSGVTQTPKHLITATGQRVTLRCSPRSGDLSVYWYQQSLDQGLQFLIQYYNGEERAKGNILERFSAQQFPDLHSELNLSSLELGDSALYFCASSVGSGRGVNSPLHFGNGTRLTVT.

J is TRBJ2-1 and V is TRBV5-6; 8 nucleotides match TRBD1. The germline V gene encodes CDR1 SGHDT and CDR2 YYEEEE. The CDR3 contains 13 residues. V gave up 0 bases and J gave up 8 bases; unmatched junction bases: 1. CDR3 region: CASSLGQGYEQFF. CDR3 coding DNA: TGTGCCAGCAGCTTGGGACAGGGGTATGAGCAGTTCTTC.

The chain is built from TRBV9 and TRBJ2-7; 8 nucleotides align to TRBD1. Germline CDR1 is SGDLS and CDR2 is YYNGEE. The CDR3 loop spans 14 amino acids. V lost 4 bases to trimming and J lost 3 bases; unmatched junction nucleotides: 6. CDR3 coding DNA: TGTGCCAGCAGCCTGGGACAGGAAAACTACGAGCAGTACTTC. Translating gives CASSLGQENYEQYF.

In its sample, this clone was seen once. The gene calls are TRBV5-6 and TRBJ2-7; D is perhaps TRBD2 (7 bases). The V gene lost 4 bases and the J gene lost 0 bases, with 14 bases spanning the gap. The germline V gene encodes CDR1 SGHDT and CDR2 YYEEEE. This CDR3 comprises 15 residues. The CDR3 nucleotides are TGTGCCAGCAGCATTCGGGGGGCACCCTCCTACGAGCAGTACTTC. As protein: CASSIRGAPSYEQYF.

V usage is TRBV3-1 (or the pseudogene TRBV3-2) and J usage is TRBJ1-3, with a tentative D call TRBD1 (5 bases). The CDR3 length is 16 residues. CDR1 and CDR2 (germline): LGHDT, YNNKEL (reference sequence). V lost 0 bases and J lost 4, with 13 bases in between. In nucleotides, the CDR3 is TGTGCCAGCAGCCAAGAGTTAGGGAGGACAGGAAACACCATATATTTT. This encodes CASSQELGRTGNTIYF.

The V call is TRBV6-1, the J call TRBJ2-7; 9 nucleotides agree with TRBD1. Trimming took 4 bases from V and 3 from J; bases not matched to a gene: 10. The CDR3 loop spans 16 amino acids. Germline values: CDR1 MNHNS, CDR2 SASEGT. The CDR3 spells CASSATGQGTLYEQYF. The DNA of the CDR3 is TGTGCCAGCAGTGCCACGGGACAGGGCACTCTCTACGAGCAGTACTTC.

CDR3 region: CASSPPGAANEKLFF. CDR3 in DNA: TGTGCCAGTAGTCCCCCAGGGGCTGCTAATGAAAAACTGTTTTTT. The rearrangement uses TRBV19 and TRBJ1-4; the D gene is possibly TRBD1 (6 bases). The CDR3 has 15 amino acids. V was shortened by 5 bases and J by 3 bases, with 13 bases between the two germline ends. The V gene's germline CDR1 is LNHDA and CDR2 SQIVND (reference sequence).

V is TRBV19 and J is TRBJ1-5, with 7 bases fitting TRBD1. The V gene's germline CDR1 is LNHDA and CDR2 SQIVND (reference sequence). The CDR3 is 15 amino acids. The trim removed 2 bases at V and 5 bases at J, leaving 6 bases unmatched. Here the CDR3 reads CASSIRPQGDQPQHF. DNA of the CDR3: TGTGCCAGTAGTATACGACCGCAGGGGGATCAGCCCCAGCATTTT.

This sequence joins TRBV9 and TRBJ1-6; no clear D gene. The CDR3 consists of 16 residues. Germline CDR1 and CDR2: SGDLS and YYNGEE. V gave up 4 bases and J gave up 0 bases, with 11 bases separating them. For the CDR3, the DNA is TGTGCCAGCAGCCCGCGAGGTAGCTCCTATAATTCACCCCTCCACTTT. This codes for CASSPRGSSYNSPLHF.

This clone was detected once. The rearrangement links TRBV25-1 to TRBJ1-1; maybe TRBD1 (5 bases). V was cut by 2 bases and J by 1 base, with 8 bases left in between. This CDR3 has 14 amino acids. From germline, CDR1 is MGHDK and CDR2 SYGVNS. The CDR3 loop is CASSELQGNTEAFF. Here the CDR3 DNA reads TGTGCCAGCAGTGAACTTCAGGGGAACACTGAAGCTTTCTTT.

This chain uses TRBV12-2 with TRBJ2-3; the table assigns TRBD1, which was not confirmed against the DNA. TRBV12-2 has pseudogene status. This CDR3 has 17 residues. The CDR3 spells CASRFDPTVPSTDTQYF. The CDR3 DNA is TGTGCAAGTCGCTTTGACCCAACAGTTCCTAGCACAGATACGCAGTATTTT.

V gene TRBV6-2 or TRBV6-3 combines with J gene TRBJ1-5, with D unresolved. CDR1 MNHEY and CDR2 SVGEGT come from the germline V gene. CDR3 length equals 18 residues. V dropped 5 bases and J dropped 2 bases, with 22 bases sitting between them. CDR3 nucleotides: TGTGCCAGCAGTAGCCGGCAGGAGAGGGCTTGGGGCAATCAGCCCCAGCATTTT. Amino acid sequence: CASSSRQERAWGNQPQHF.

A word on this clone: The same CDR3 is also encoded by other DNA sequences in this sample. The V call is TRBV2, the J call TRBJ1-6; perhaps TRBD1 as D (5 bases). The CDR3 contains 16 residues. V lost 0 bases to trimming and J lost 6 bases, with 12 bases between them. Germline CDR1 is SNHLY and CDR2 is FYNNEI. DNA of the CDR3: TGTGCCAGCAGTGAAGCTTTGGCGGGGGGTAATTCACCCCTCCACTTT. It translates to CASSEALAGGNSPLHF.

The chain uses TRBV6-5 and TRBJ2-7; D is perhaps TRBD2 (5 bases). This CDR3 has 15 amino acids. The V gene's germline CDR1 is MNHEY and CDR2 SVGAGI. Deletions cut 2 bases from V and 0 bases from J, with 11 bases between. CDR3 sequence reads: CASSYGWRLSYEQYF. DNA for the CDR3: TGTGCCAGCAGTTACGGGTGGAGGCTCTCCTACGAGCAGTACTTC.

V usage is TRBV29-1 and J usage is TRBJ1-6, with 7 bases identical to TRBD1. The germline V gene encodes CDR1 SQVTM and CDR2 ANQGSEA. CDR3 size: 11 residues. Trimming removed 7 bases from V and 14 bases from J; junction bases left unmatched: 8. The CDR3 DNA reads TGCAGCGCCCGACAGGGTGATGCCCTCCACTTT. Translating it yields CSARQGDALHF.

This clone was found a few times. The chain employs TRBV15 and TRBJ1-1; TRBD1 might be the D (6 bases). CDR3 size: 15 residues. The V end lost 0 bases, the J end lost 4 bases, and 12 bases lay between the germline ends. In germline, CDR1 is LNHNV, CDR2 YYDKDF (reference sequence). CDR3 amino acids: CATSRDYTGSTEAFF. CDR3 nucleotides: TGTGCCACCAGCAGAGATTACACAGGGTCCACTGAAGCTTTCTTT.

The chain employs TRBV7-2 and TRBJ1-6, with D hard to call. The CDR3 contains 15 residues. Trimming shortened V by 7 bases and J by 6 bases, and 16 bases separated the two germline ends. CDR1 is SGHTA and CDR2 is FQGNSA in the germline V gene. CDR3 coding DNA: TGTGCCAGCACCCTTTTGACCAGCGCTAATTCACCCCTCCACTTT. This translates into CASTLLTSANSPLHF.

The rearrangement links TRBV25-1 to TRBJ2-1; TRBD2 matches 7 bases. Trimming cost V 0 bases and J 2 bases; bases outside gene matches: 4. The CDR3 runs to 16 residues. Per the germline V gene, CDR1 is MGHDK and CDR2 is SYGVNS. The CDR3 DNA sequence: TGTGCCAGCAGTGAATATGCTAGCGGTCCCTACAATGAGCAGTTCTTC. It specifies CASSEYASGPYNEQFF.

The chain uses TRBV18 and TRBJ1-2; 8 nucleotides agree with TRBD1. V was clipped by 3 bases and J by 8 bases; unmatched bases: 2. From germline, CDR1 is KGHSH and CDR2 LQKENI. The CDR3 has 12 amino acids. In DNA, the CDR3 is TGTGCCAGCTCACCGGGACAGGAAGGCTACACCTTC. Translation gives CASSPGQEGYTF.

The V call is TRBV27, the J call TRBJ2-7; 11 bases align to TRBD2. V shed 6 bases and J 4 bases; nucleotides not matched to a gene: 5. There are 14 residues in the CDR3. The germline V gene has CDR1 MNHEY and CDR2 SMNVEV (reference sequence). CDR3 coding DNA: TGTGCCAGCAGAGAAAGGACTAGCGGGTACGAGCAGTACTTC. It encodes CASRERTSGYEQYF.

The chain couples TRBV7-2 to TRBJ2-3; D is ambiguous. This CDR3 spans 12 amino acids. Trimming took off 5 bases at V and 3 bases at J, with 6 bases between the two ends. The V gene's germline CDR1 is SGHTA and CDR2 FQGNSA. CDR3 bases: TGTGCCAGCAGCCCTACTACAGATACGCAGTATTTT. As protein: CASSPTTDTQYF.

V gene TRBV3-1 (or the pseudogene TRBV3-2) combines with J gene TRBJ2-1; D unclear. CDR3 length equals 14 residues. Germline V gene sequence: CDR1 LGHDT, CDR2 YNNKEL (reference sequence). V shed 1 base and J shed 7 bases, with 11 bases lying between them. The CDR3 spells CASSQVSLRNEQFF. CDR3 in DNA: TGTGCCAGCAGCCAAGTTTCCCTGAGGAATGAGCAGTTCTTC.

The chain employs TRBV7-2 and TRBJ1-1; no definite D call. Germline V gene data show CDR1 as SGHTA and CDR2 as FQGNSA. There are 11 residues in the CDR3. The ends were cut back, 5 bases at V and 4 bases at J, with 5 bases in the middle. The CDR3 sequence: CASSQSTEAFF. Here the CDR3 DNA reads TGTGCCAGCAGCCAATCCACTGAAGCTTTCTTT.

The chain is built from TRBV11-3 and TRBJ1-3; D is undetermined. This CDR3 is 14 amino acids long. V lost 5 bases and J 1 base, leaving 9 bases between the germline ends. In germline, CDR1 is SGHNT, CDR2 YENEEA. The CDR3 sequence is CASSTGISGNTIYF. In nucleotides, the CDR3 is TGTGCCAGCAGCACCGGGATATCTGGAAACACCATATATTTT.

The chain combines TRBV7-2 with TRBJ1-1; tentative D call: TRBD1 (6 bases). This CDR3 has 17 residues. Per germline, CDR1 SGHTA and CDR2 FQGNSA. V was shortened by 3 bases and J by 0 bases, with 17 bases between the two germline ends. The CDR3 DNA reads as TGTGCCAGCAGCTTCTTGGTTGGCAGGGGATTGAACACTGAAGCTTTCTTT. Its protein is CASSFLVGRGLNTEAFF.

This chain links TRBV7-3 with TRBJ2-3; D possibly corresponds to TRBD1 (5 bases). This CDR3 has 15 amino acids. The ends were cut back, 1 base at V and 4 bases at J, with 12 bases in the middle. Germline loops: CDR1 SGHTA, CDR2 FQGTGA. The chain's CDR3 is CASSLITGESDTQYF. The CDR3 DNA is TGTGCCAGCAGCTTAATTACAGGAGAATCAGATACGCAGTATTTT.

This clone was detected only once. The chain combines TRBV5-1 with TRBJ2-5, with 15 positions matching TRBD2. The CDR3 runs to 18 residues. The germline CDR1 and CDR2 sequences are SGHRS and YFSETQ. Losses at the gene ends were 0 bases for V and 1 base for J; bases not matched to a gene: 4. The CDR3: CASSLARTSGGAQETQYF. The CDR3, as DNA: TGCGCCAGCAGCTTGGCCAGGACTAGCGGGGGGGCCCAAGAGACCCAGTACTTC.

This clone was counted only a few times. This chain links TRBV9 with TRBJ1-1; D gene ambiguous. This CDR3 is built from 13 residues. V was trimmed by 0 bases and J by 7 bases, leaving 10 bases between them. CDR1 and CDR2 (germline): SGDLS, YYNGEE. For the CDR3, the DNA is TGTGCCAGCAGCGTAGCCCAGGCGGGTGAAGCTTTCTTT. It encodes CASSVAQAGEAFF.

The V gene is TRBV12-3 or TRBV12-4, the J gene TRBJ1-2; the match to TRBD1 covers 9 bases. The CDR3 is 13 amino acids. V lost 10 bases, J lost 4 bases, and 7 bases stayed unmatched. The CDR3 nucleotides read TGTGCCACTGGGACAGGGAACTTCTATGGCTACACCTTC. Its translation: CATGTGNFYGYTF.